The following is a T cell receptor beta chain sequence with its context. Its target is not known. The sample belongs to a study of cytomegalovirus exposure and HLA in healthy donors. In the study overall: A subsequent analysis stated that the 120 or so validation repertoires were run on the same platform as the approximately 700 first-cohort repertoires. Points from the study as a whole: Most TCR sequences were rare, but some public TCRs occurred in many donors.

With 8 bases clipped from V and 4 bases from J, the junction kept 6 bases outside the gene matches. The CDR3 runs to 14 residues. From germline, CDR1 is LNHDA and CDR2 SQIVND (reference sequence). Some clones are missing from TCRdb's copy, which holds only in-frame ones; the method was immunoSEQ multiplex PCR. The sample records about 220,000 clones, about 87% being singletons. The receptor was derived from a man younger than 35 in good health and CMV-seronegative. Material for sequencing was PBMCs. The chain employs TRBV19 and TRBJ1-1, with 11 bases lining up with TRBD1. Here the CDR3 DNA reads TGTGCCAGTGGGACAGGGGGGTTGGCCACTGAAGCTTTCTTT. This codes for CASGTGGLATEAFF. The whole variable domain, remainder taken from reference TRBV19 and TRBJ1-1, is DGGITQSPKYLFRKEGQNVTLSCEQNLNHDAMYWYRQDPGQGLRLIYYSQIVNDFQKGDIAEGYSVSREKKESFPLTVTSAQKNPTAFYLCASGTGGLATEAFFGQGTRLTVV.